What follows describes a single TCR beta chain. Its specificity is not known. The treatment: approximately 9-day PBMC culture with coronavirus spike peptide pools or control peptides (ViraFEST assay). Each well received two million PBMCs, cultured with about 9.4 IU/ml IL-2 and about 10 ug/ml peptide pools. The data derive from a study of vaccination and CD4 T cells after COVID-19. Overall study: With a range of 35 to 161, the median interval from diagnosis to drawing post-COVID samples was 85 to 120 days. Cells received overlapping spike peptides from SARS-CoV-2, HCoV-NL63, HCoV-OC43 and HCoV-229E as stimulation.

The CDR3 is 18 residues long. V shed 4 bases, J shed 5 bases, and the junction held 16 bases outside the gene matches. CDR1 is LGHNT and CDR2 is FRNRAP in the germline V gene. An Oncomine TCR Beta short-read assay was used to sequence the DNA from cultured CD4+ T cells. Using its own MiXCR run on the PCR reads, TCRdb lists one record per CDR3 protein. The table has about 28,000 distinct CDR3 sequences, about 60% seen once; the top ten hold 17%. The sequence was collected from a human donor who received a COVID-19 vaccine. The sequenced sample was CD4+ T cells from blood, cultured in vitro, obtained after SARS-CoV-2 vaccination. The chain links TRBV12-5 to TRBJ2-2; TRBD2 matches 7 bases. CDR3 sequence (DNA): TGTGCTAGTGGTTCGACAGAGGACGGACTAGTTAGTACCGGGGAGCTGTTTTTT. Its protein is CASGSTEDGLVSTGELFF.